This T cell receptor delta chain was sequenced during a study of gamma-delta T cells after stem cell transplantation (dated by TCRdb to about 2016). Receptor libraries were prepared by RT-PCR. The listed sequencing device is Illumina MiSeq. With CATT, TCRdb called clones again from the public reads; duplicate DNA rows were later joined. This sample has 3,000 to 4,000 delta-chain clones in its table, and 1.9% of those were observed once. The top ten clonotypes cover approximately 12% of the sample. This clone was seen a few times. The antigen it binds to is not known. This may be a read error: a much more frequent sequence differs by one nucleotide. Additional DNA sequences in this sample encode the identical CDR3. Trimmed from V: 4 bases; trimmed from J: 2 bases; junction bases lacking a gene match: 19. CDR1 and CDR2 are drawn from the germline V gene: GEAIGNYY, EKD. Inclusive of the bounding cysteine and phenylalanine, the CDR3 is 20 residues long. Just the 60-base CDR3 DNA is kept, in frame starting at base 1.

What was sequenced was gamma-delta T cells. The clonotype comes from a human donor. It is not recorded whose cells these are; they may come from a transplant donor. The chain uses TRDV2 and TRDJ1, with 12 bases aligning to TRDD3. The DNA reads TGTGCCTGTGAAGACCTCTCCTTACTGGGGGATACCAAGGAGACCGATAAACTCATCTTT. Its translation reads: CACEDLSLLGDTKETDKLIF.